This TCR beta chain was found in a study of neurological immune-mediated disorders. Worth noting for this clonotype: The junction differs from germline at one of its ends, possibly a read error.

Template-switch 5'RACE cDNA synthesis added a 10-nucleotide unique molecular identifier. A single record per CDR3 protein comes from TCRdb applying MiXCR to the 5' RACE reads. The sample lists tens of thousands of distinct CDR3 sequences, 4.6% seen once, with under 25% in the top ten. CDR1 and CDR2 from the germline V gene are SGHRS and YFSETQ. This CDR3 spans 13 amino acids. Sequenced material: PBMCs. The TCR comes from a man aged 18 to 29 in good health. The chain joins TRBV5-1 to TRBJ1-5; D unresolved. The CDR3 DNA follows: TGCGCCAGCAGATTGGGTCTGAATCAGCCCCAGCATTTT. Translation gives CASRLGLNQPQHF.